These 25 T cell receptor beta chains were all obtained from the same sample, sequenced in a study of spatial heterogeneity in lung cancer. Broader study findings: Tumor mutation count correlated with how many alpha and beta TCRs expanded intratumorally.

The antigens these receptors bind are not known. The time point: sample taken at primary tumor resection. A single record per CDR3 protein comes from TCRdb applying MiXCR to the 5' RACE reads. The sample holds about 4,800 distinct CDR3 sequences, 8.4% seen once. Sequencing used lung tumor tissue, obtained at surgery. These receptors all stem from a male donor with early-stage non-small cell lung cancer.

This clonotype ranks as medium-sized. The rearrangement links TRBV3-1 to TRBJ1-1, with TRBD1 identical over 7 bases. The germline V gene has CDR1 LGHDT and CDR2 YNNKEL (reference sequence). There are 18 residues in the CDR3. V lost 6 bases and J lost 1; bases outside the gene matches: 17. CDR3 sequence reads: CASSFTPQGRGRNTEAFF. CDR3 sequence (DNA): TGTGCCAGCAGTTTCACTCCACAGGGGAGAGGAAGGAACACTGAAGCTTTCTTT.

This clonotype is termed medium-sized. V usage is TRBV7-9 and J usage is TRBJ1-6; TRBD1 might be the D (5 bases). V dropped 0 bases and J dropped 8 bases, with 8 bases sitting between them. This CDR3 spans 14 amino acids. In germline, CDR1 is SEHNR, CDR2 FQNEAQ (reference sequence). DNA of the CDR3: TGTGCCAGCAGCTTAGCTGGGGCCTATTCACCCCTCCACTTT. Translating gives CASSLAGAYSPLHF.

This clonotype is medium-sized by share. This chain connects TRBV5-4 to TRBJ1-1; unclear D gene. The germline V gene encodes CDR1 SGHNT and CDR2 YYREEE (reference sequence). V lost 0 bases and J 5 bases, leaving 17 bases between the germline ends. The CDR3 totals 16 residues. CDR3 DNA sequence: TGTGCCAGCAGCTTGGGGATGGGTTTCCGTGGGACTGAAGCTTTCTTT. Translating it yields CASSLGMGFRGTEAFF. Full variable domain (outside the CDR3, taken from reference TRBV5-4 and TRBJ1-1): ETGVTQSPTHLIKTRGQQVTLRCSSQSGHNTVSWYQQALGQGPQFIFQYYREEENGRGNFPPRFSGLQFPNYSSELNVNALELDDSALYLCASSLGMGFRGTEAFFGQGTRLTVV.

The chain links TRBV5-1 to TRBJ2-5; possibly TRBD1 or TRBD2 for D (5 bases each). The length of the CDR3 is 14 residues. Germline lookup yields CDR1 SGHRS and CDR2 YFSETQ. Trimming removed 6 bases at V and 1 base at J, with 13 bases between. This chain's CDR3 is CASTKGRTQETQYF. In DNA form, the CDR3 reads TGCGCCAGCACCAAGGGACGGACCCAAGAGACCCAGTACTTC.

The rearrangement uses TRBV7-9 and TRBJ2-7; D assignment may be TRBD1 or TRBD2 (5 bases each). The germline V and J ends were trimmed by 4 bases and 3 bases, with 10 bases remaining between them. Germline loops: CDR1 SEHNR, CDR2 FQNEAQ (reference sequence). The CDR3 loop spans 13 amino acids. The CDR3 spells CASSWGPLYEQYF. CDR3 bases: TGTGCCAGCAGCTGGGGACCTCTCTACGAGCAGTACTTC.

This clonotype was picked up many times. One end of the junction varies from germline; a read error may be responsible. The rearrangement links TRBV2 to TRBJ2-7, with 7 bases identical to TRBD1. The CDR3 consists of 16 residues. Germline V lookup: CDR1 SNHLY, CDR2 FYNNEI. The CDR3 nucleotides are TGTGCCAGCAGCGAAGGGACAGCCAGGAGCTCCTACGAGCAGTACTTC. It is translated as CASSEGTARSSYEQYF.

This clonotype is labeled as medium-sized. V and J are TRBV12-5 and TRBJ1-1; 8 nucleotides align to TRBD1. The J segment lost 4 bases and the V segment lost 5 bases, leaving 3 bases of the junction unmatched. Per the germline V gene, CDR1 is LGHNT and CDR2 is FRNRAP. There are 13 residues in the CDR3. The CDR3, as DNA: TGTGCTAGTGGTCTAACAGGGGGCACTGAAGCTTTCTTT. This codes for CASGLTGGTEAFF.

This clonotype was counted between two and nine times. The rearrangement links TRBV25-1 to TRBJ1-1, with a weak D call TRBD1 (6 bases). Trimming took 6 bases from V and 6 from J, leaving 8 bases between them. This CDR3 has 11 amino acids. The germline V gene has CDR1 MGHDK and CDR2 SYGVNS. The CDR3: CASRQGPEAFF. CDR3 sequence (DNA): TGTGCCAGCAGACAGGGTCCTGAAGCTTTCTTT.

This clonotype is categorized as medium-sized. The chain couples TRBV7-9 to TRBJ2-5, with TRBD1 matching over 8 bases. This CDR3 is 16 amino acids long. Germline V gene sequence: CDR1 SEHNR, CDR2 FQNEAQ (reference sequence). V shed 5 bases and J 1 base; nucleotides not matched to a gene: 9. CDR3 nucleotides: TGTGCCAGCAGCACTCGACAGGGGACAAGCCAAGAGACCCAGTACTTC. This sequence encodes CASSTRQGTSQETQYF. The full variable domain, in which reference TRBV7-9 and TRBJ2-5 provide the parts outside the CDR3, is DTGVSQNPRHKITKRGQNVTFRCDPISEHNRLYWYRQTLGQGPEFLTYFQNEAQLEKSRLLSDRFSAERPKGSFSTLEIQRTEQGDSAMYLCASSTRQGTSQETQYFGPGTRLLVL.

The CDR3, as DNA: TGTGCCAGCAGCTTGGGACCGGCGAATTCACCCCTCCACTTT. Protein sequence: CASSLGPANSPLHF. The chain joins TRBV5-8 to TRBJ1-6, with D uncertain. The germline CDR1 and CDR2 sequences are SGHTS and YDEGEE. CDR3 size: 14 residues. Trimming removed 0 bases at V and 7 bases at J, with 8 bases between. Full variable domain (missing parts from reference TRBV5-8 and TRBJ1-6): EAGVTQSPTHLIKTRGQQATLRCSPISGHTSVYWYQQALGLGLQFLLWYDEGEERNRGNFPPRFSGRQFPNYSSELNVNALELEDSALYLCASSLGPANSPLHFGNGTRLTVT.

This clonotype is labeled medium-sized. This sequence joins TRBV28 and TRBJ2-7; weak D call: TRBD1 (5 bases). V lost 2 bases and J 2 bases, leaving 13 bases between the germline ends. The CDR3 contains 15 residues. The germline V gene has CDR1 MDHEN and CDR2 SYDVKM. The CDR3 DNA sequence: TGTGCCAGCAGTTTAGGGGCCCGTGTACCCTACGAGCAGTACTTC. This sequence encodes CASSLGARVPYEQYF.

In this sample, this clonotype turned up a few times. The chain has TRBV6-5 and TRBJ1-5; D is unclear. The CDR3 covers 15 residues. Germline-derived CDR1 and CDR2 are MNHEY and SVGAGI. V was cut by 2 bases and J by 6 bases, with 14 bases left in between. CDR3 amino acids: CASSYDSGIGQPQHF. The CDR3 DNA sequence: TGTGCCAGCAGTTACGATTCGGGGATTGGTCAGCCCCAGCATTTT.

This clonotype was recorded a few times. The chain's CDR3 is CSATGPPSNTEAFF. CDR3 DNA sequence: TGCAGTGCCACCGGGCCCCCTTCGAACACTGAAGCTTTCTTT. This chain connects TRBV20-1 to TRBJ1-1; no clear D gene. The V gene's germline CDR1 is DFQATT and CDR2 SNEGSKA (reference sequence). The length of the CDR3 is 14 residues. V gave up 6 bases and J gave up 1 base, with 15 bases separating them.

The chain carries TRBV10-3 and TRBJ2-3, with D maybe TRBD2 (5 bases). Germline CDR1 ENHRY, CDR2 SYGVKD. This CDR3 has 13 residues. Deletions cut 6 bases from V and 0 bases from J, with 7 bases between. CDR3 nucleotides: TGTGCCATCAGCCCGGGAAGCACAGATACGCAGTATTTT. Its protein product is CAISPGSTDTQYF.

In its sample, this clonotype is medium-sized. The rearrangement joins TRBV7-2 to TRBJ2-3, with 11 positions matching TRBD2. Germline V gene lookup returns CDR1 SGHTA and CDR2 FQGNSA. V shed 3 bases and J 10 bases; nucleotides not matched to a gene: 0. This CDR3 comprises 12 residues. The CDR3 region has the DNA TGTGCCAGCAGCTTGACTAGCGGGGCGCAGTATTTT. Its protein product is CASSLTSGAQYF.

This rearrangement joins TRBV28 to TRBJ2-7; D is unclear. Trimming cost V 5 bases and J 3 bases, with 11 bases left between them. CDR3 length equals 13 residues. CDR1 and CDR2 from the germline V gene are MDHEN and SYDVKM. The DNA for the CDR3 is TGTGCCAGCAGTCCCCATGGGGTCTACGAGCAGTACTTC. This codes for CASSPHGVYEQYF.

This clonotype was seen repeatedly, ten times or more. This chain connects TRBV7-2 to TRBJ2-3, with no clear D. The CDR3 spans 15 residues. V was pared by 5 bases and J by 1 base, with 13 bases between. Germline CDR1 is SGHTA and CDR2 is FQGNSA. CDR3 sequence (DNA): TGTGCCAGCAGCCCCGATTCCTTGGGCACAGATACGCAGTATTTT. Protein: CASSPDSLGTDTQYF. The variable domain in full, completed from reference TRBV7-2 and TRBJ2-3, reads GAGVSQSPSNKVTEKGKDVELRCDPISGHTALYWYRQSLGQGLEFLIYFQGNSAPDKSGLPSDRFSAERTGGSVSTLTIQRTQQEDSAVYLCASSPDSLGTDTQYFGPGTRLTVL.

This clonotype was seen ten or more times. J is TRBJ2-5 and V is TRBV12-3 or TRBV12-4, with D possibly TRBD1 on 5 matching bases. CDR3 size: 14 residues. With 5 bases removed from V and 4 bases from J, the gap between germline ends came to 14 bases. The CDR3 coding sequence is TGTGCCAGCAGTCGTGACAGCGACGGAGAGACCCAGTACTTC. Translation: CASSRDSDGETQYF.

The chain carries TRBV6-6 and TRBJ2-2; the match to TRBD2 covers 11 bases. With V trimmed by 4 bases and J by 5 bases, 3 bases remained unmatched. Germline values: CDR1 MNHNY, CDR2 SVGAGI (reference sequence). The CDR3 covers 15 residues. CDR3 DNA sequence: TGTGCCAGCAGTTGGGTAGCGGGGGGGACCGGGGAGCTGTTTTTT. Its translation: CASSWVAGGTGELFF.

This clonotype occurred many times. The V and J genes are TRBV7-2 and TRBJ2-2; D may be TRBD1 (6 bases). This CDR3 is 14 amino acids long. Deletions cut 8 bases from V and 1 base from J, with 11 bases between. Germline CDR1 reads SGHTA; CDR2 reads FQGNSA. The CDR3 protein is CASGPGQNTGELFF. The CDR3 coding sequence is TGTGCCAGCGGGCCGGGACAGAACACCGGGGAGCTGTTTTTT.

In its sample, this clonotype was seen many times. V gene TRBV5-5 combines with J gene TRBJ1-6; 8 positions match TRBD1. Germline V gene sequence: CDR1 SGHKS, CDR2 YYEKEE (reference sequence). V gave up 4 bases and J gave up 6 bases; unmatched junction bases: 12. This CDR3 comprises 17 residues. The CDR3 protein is CASSQRTGTAPNSPLHF. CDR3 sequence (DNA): TGTGCCAGCAGCCAAAGGACAGGGACAGCTCCTAATTCACCCCTCCACTTT.

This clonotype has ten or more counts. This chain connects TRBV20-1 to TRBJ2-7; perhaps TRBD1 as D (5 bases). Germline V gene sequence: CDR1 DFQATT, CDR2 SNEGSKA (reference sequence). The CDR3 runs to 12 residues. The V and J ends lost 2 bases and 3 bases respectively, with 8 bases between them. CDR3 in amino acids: CSARLQVYEQYF. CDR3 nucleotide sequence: TGCAGTGCTAGACTACAGGTCTACGAGCAGTACTTC.

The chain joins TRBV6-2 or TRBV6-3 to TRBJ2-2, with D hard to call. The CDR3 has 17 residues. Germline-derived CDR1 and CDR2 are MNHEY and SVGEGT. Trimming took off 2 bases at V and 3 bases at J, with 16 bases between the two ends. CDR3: CASSYAAADPYTGELFF. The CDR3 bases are TGTGCCAGCAGTTACGCGGCAGCCGATCCCTACACCGGGGAGCTGTTTTTT.

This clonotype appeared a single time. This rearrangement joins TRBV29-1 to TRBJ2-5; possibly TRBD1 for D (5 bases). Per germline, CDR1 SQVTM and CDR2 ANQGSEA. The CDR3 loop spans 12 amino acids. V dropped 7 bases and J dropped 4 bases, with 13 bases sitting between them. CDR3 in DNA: TGCAGCGCCGAGGACATGAGAGAGACCCAGTACTTC. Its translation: CSAEDMRETQYF.

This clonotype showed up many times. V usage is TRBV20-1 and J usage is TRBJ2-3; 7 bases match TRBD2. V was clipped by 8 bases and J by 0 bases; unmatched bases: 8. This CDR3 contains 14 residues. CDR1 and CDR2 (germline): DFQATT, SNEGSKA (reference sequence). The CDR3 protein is CSLTSASSTDTQYF. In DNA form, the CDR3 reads TGCAGTCTCACTAGCGCCTCTAGCACAGATACGCAGTATTTT.